This TCR beta chain comes out of a study of blood T cells in healthy people across ages. Study results and caveats: Aged donors had fewer naive CD4+ cells and lower diversity than long-lived donors.

The use of a sample-barcoded 5' primer and a J-beta primer mix characterized a second PCR of roughly 6 to 11 cycles. Tags on each cDNA molecule came from a template-switch adaptor with 12 random nucleotides. Using its own MiXCR run on the 5' RACE reads, TCRdb lists one record per CDR3 protein. Of 600,000 to 1,000,000 distinct CDR3 sequences in the sample, roughly 60% were seen once. Germline CDR1 reads DFQATT; CDR2 reads SNEGSKA (reference sequence). The CDR3 has 14 residues. Comment on this clonotype: Its antigen is currently unknown. A much larger clone is a single base away; this may be a read error.

The receptor was isolated from a man aged 25-45 years in good health. The chain is built from TRBV20-1 and TRBJ2-1, with 9 bases identical to TRBD2. The DNA matches TRBJ2-7 better at its end, which makes the J call doubtful. The source material was blood. CDR3 region: CSADSGGAYNEQYF. DNA of the CDR3: TGCAGTGCCGATAGCGGGGGCGCCTACAATGAGCAGTACTTC.